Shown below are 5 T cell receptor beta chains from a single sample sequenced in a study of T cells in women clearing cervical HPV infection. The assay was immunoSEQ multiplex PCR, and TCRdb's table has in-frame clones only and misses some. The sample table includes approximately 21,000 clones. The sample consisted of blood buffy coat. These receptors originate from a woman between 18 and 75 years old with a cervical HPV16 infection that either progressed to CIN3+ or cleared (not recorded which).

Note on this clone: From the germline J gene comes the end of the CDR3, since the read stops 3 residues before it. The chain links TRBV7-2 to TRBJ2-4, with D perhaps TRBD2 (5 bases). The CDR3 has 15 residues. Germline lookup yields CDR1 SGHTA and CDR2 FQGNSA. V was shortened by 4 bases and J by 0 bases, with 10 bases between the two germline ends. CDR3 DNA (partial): TGTGCCAGCAGCTCCAGCGGTCTAGCCAAAAACATT. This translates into CASSSSGLAKNI. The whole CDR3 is CASSSSGLAKNIQYF.

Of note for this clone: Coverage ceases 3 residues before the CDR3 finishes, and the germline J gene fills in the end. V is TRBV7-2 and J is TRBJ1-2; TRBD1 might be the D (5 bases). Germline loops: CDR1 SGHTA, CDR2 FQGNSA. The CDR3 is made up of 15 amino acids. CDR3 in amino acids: CASSLVGTPGDDYTF. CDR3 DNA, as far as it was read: TGTGCCAGCAGCTTAGTAGGGACTCCAGGCGATGAC.

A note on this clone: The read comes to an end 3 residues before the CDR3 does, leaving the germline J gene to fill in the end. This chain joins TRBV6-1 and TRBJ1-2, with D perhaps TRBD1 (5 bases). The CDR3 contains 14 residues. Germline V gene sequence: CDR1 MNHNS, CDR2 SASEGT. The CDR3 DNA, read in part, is TGTGCCAGCAGTGGAAGGGGACTTGGTTACGAC. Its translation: CASSGRGLGYD. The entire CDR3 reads CASSGRGLGYDYTF.

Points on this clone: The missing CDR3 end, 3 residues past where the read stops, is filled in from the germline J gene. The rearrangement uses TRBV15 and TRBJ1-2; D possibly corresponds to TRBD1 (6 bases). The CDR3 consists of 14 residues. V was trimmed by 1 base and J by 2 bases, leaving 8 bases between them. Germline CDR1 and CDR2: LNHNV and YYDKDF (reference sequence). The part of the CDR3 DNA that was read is TGTGCCACCAGCAGAGTGGGGGCCAACTATGGC. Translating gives CATSRVGANYG. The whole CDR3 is CATSRVGANYGYTF.

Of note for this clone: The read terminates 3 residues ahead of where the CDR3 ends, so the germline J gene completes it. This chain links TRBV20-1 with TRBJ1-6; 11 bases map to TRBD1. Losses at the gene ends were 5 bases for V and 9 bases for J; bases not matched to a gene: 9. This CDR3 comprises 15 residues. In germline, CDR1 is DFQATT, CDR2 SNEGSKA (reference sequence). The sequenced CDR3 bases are TGCAGTGCTCCACGTCAGGACAGGGGGCGTTCACCC. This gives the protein CSAPRQDRGRSP. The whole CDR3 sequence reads CSAPRQDRGRSPLHF.